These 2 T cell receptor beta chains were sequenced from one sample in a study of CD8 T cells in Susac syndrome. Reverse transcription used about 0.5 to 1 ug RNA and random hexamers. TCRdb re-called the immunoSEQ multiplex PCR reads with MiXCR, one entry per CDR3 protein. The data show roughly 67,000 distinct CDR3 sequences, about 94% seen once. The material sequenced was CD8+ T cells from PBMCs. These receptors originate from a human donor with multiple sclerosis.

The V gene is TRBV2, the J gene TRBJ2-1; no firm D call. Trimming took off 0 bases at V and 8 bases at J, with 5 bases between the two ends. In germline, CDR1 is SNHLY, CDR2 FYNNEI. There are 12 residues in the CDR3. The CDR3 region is CASSEATDEQFF. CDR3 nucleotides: TGTGCCAGCAGTGAAGCGACGGATGAGCAGTTCTTC.

The CDR3 loop is CASSYGPGGPQHF. As DNA, the CDR3 is TGTGCCAGCAGTTACGGGCCTGGGGGGCCCCAGCATTTT. The V call is TRBV6-5, the J call TRBJ1-5, with a possible D match to TRBD1 (5 bases). This CDR3 is built from 13 residues. Trimming stripped 2 bases from V and 9 bases from J, with 11 bases between. Germline V lookup: CDR1 MNHEY, CDR2 SVGAGI.